This is a list of T cell receptor beta chains from one sample in a study of T-cell memory formation after mild COVID-19. TCRdb itself ran the 5' RACE reads through MiXCR, one entry per CDR3 protein. Of about 350,000 distinct CDR3 sequences listed, 12% to 15% are singletons. Sequencing input: PBMCs or a T cell subset sorted from them (not recorded which). The source of these receptors is a man aged 18 to 30 who had mild COVID-19 (a few samples of this study predate the infection). Cell type and time point are not known. CDR3s include the opening cysteine and the closing phenylalanine or tryptophan. Fields, in order: D gene, clone size, J gene, V gene, CDR3 DNA, CDR3 protein. The D gene is left open where the match is weak. Expanded clones are given a class, and other clones once, few, many or no size at all.

D: TRBD1
size: few
J: TRBJ1-2
V: TRBV5-1
DNA: TGCGCCAGCTCGGGACAGGGGGCTAACTATGGCTACACCTTC
CDR3: CASSGQGANYGYTF

D: TRBD2
size: few
J: TRBJ2-3
V: TRBV5-6
DNA: TGTGCCAGCAGCAAACGCGGGGGGGCTACAGATACGCAGTATTTT
CDR3: CASSKRGGATDTQYF

D: .
size: .
J: TRBJ2-6
V: TRBV6-5
DNA: TGTGCCAGCAGACAGGGTAGCCGCTCTGGGGCCAACGTCCTGACTTTC
CDR3: CASRQGSRSGANVLTF

D: .
size: .
J: TRBJ2-1
V: TRBV6-2/TRBV6-3
DNA: TGTGCCAGCAGTAACGACAGGCGCTCCTACAATGAGCAGTTCTTC
CDR3: CASSNDRRSYNEQFF

D: .
size: .
J: TRBJ1-2
V: TRBV18
DNA: TGTGCCAGCTCACCAGAGGACGGATACTATGGCTACACCTTC
CDR3: CASSPEDGYYGYTF

D: .
size: many
J: TRBJ2-3
V: TRBV5-1
DNA: TGCGCCAGCAGCTTGGCGGGCGGGTACGCCACAGATACGCAGTATTTT
CDR3: CASSLAGGYATDTQYF

D: TRBD2
size: few
J: TRBJ2-3
V: TRBV7-9
DNA: TGTGCCAGCAGCACCGTCCTACGGGGGGGGGCAGATACGCAGTATTTT
CDR3: CASSTVLRGGADTQYF

D: .
size: few
J: TRBJ1-6
V: TRBV5-6
DNA: TGTGCCAGCAGCTTGGCCTTAGACGGTTCGTTTTCACCCCTCCACTTT
CDR3: CASSLALDGSFSPLHF

D: TRBD2
size: few
J: TRBJ2-5
V: TRBV20-1
DNA: TGCAGTGCTAGAGCTGGGACTAGCGGGGAAGAGACCCAGTACTTC
CDR3: CSARAGTSGEETQYF

D: .
size: .
J: TRBJ2-1
V: TRBV7-9
DNA: TGTGCCAGCAACGTGGCGGCGGCCTCCTACAATGAGCAGTTCTTC
CDR3: CASNVAAASYNEQFF

D: .
size: few
J: TRBJ1-3
V: TRBV4-2
DNA: TGTGCCAGCAGCCCAGCAGGCAGTCGCTCTGGAAACACCATATATTTT
CDR3: CASSPAGSRSGNTIYF

D: .
size: many
J: TRBJ2-3
V: TRBV4-1
DNA: TGCGCCAGCAGCCTCCAGACCGGGACCGACACTAGCACAGATACGCAGTATTTT
CDR3: CASSLQTGTDTSTDTQYF

D: .
size: many
J: TRBJ1-2
V: TRBV9
DNA: TGTGCCAGCAGCGGACTAAGCAGGGTCATTAAAGGCTACACCTTC
CDR3: CASSGLSRVIKGYTF

D: TRBD1
size: few
J: TRBJ2-7
V: TRBV7-6
DNA: TGTGCCAGCAGCACCGGGACAGGCGGCACCTTCCGTACTTCCTACGAGCAGTACTTC
CDR3: CASSTGTGGTFRTSYEQYF

D: .
size: .
J: TRBJ1-1
V: TRBV7-8
DNA: TGTGCCAGCAGCGCGCGGACTAGGGGGACAAGCACTGAAGCTTTCTTT
CDR3: CASSARTRGTSTEAFF

D: .
size: .
J: TRBJ1-1
V: TRBV11-2
DNA: TGTGCCAGCAGCCTCAGCGCTCGGGGAGTCACTGAAGCTTTCTTT
CDR3: CASSLSARGVTEAFF